The present TCR beta chain was sequenced within a study of T cell responses to AZD1222 COVID-19 vaccine. With regard to this clone: The antigen remains undetermined.

V trimming: 3 bases; J trimming: 1 base; junction bases outside the gene matches: 2. The CDR3 length is 15 residues. Germline V gives CDR1 KGHDR, CDR2 SFDVKD. The method was immunoSEQ multiplex PCR; TCRdb's version includes in-frame clones alone and lacks a portion of them. The repertoire consists of 150,000 or so clones, with 80% to 90% occurring once and the leading ten covering around 4.9%. Study-level points and caveats: The breadth and depth of Spike-specific TCRs increased once two AZD1222 doses had been given.

Sequencing was performed on peripheral blood, taken on day 0 of AZD1222 vaccination. The chain couples TRBV24-1 to TRBJ2-3, with 8 bases fitting TRBD2. This TCR was recovered from an adult in good health. This chain's CDR3 is CATSDRREGTDTQYF. As DNA, the CDR3 is TGTGCCACCAGTGATCGGCGGGAGGGCACAGATACGCAGTATTTT.